Given below is one TCR beta chain in context. V lost 0 bases, J lost 4 bases, and 10 bases lay in between. The CDR3 extends over 15 amino acids. CDR1 MNHNY and CDR2 SVGAGI come from the germline V gene (reference sequence). As processed by the authors: Counts of nucleated cells, estimated from reference gene primer amplification, were obtained. The data were produced by immunoSEQ multiplex PCR, yet TCRdb's version contains in-frame clones alone and is incomplete. That table is the source of V, J and clone size, and D and trimming were worked out from the DNA. The table records around 320,000 clones, about 82% of them present only once. These data belong to a study of blood T cell repertoires in COVID-19. About the research overall: The origin of the acute and convalescent COVID-19 samples was the United States, Italy and Spain. The cDNA or gDNA used as material had been derived from T cells, B-cell-depleted T cells, or PBMCs.

The rearrangement joins TRBV6-6 to TRBJ1-5; D is uncertain. This TCR derives from a human donor in a cohort sampled during active COVID-19. Sequenced input: peripheral blood. DNA of the CDR3: TGTGCCAGCAGTTACTCGTCCGGACTTAATCAGCCCCAGCATTTT. This gives the protein CASSYSSGLNQPQHF.